A selection of T cell receptor beta chains follows, all from one sample in a study of T cells in Graves' hyperthyroidism and ophthalmopathy. TCRdb reanalysed the multiplex PCR reads using MiXCR and keeps one entry per CDR3 protein. The sample shows some 180,000 distinct CDR3 sequences, roughly a sixth of them seen only once. The source material was blood. These receptors were obtained from a woman between 50 and 59 years old with Graves' hyperthyroidism. The CDR3 runs from the conserved cysteine through the conserved F or W. The D gene is left open where the match is weak. Rows give clone size only sometimes, using once, few, many, or a class for an expanded clone.

v_call	d_call	j_call	clone_size	cdr3_nt	cdr3_aa
TRBV2	NA	TRBJ2-7	NA	TGTGCCAGCGGGTCAACTAGCCCCACCTACAATGAGCAGTACTTC	CASGSTSPTYNEQYF
TRBV20-1	NA	TRBJ2-3	few	TGCAGTGCTAGTTTGAGGGGCCTGGGGCTAGCCGATGGAGATACGCAGTATTTT	CSASLRGLGLADGDTQYF
TRBV5-1	NA	TRBJ2-3	NA	TGCGCCAGCAGCTTGGTAATAGGGGGTAGCACAGATACGCAGTATTTT	CASSLVIGGSTDTQYF
TRBV18	TRBD1	TRBJ1-1	many	TGTGCCAGCTCAAGGGACAGGACTAACACTGAAGCTTTCTTT	CASSRDRTNTEAFF
TRBV30	NA	TRBJ2-7	many	TGTGCCTGGAGGACAGGTCCCTACGAGCAGTACTTC	CAWRTGPYEQYF
TRBV12-3/TRBV12-4	NA	TRBJ2-7	many	TGTGCCAGCAGTTTAGATAGGACCTACGAGCAGTACTTC	CASSLDRTYEQYF
TRBV6-9	TRBD2	TRBJ2-1	NA	TGTGCCAGCAGTGCGAGAGCGGGAGTATACAATGAGCAGTTCTTC	CASSARAGVYNEQFF
TRBV25-1	NA	TRBJ2-5	many	TGTGCCAGCAGTAACCTACAAGAGACCCAGTACTTC	CASSNLQETQYF
TRBV12-3/TRBV12-4	TRBD1	TRBJ1-1	many	TGTGCCAGCAGCCCGGGACAGAGGTGGGGTCTGGTCCGGGCTTTCTTT	CASSPGQRWGLVRAFF
TRBV30	TRBD2	TRBJ2-1	NA	TGTGCCTGGAGAGCGACTAGCGGGAGGTTCTCCTACAATGAGCAGTTCTTC	CAWRATSGRFSYNEQFF
TRBV5-5	NA	TRBJ2-4	NA	TGTGCCAGCAGCTTGGACGGGAGAGCCGAAAACATTCAGTACTTC	CASSLDGRAENIQYF
TRBV28	NA	TRBJ1-1	many	TGTGCCAGCAGAACGACAGTGAACACTGAAGCTTTCTTT	CASRTTVNTEAFF
TRBV5-1	NA	TRBJ1-1	many	TGCGCCAGCAGCTTACAGGGAACCGGCACTGAAGCTTTCTTT	CASSLQGTGTEAFF
TRBV2	TRBD1	TRBJ1-6	few	TGTGCCAGCACCCGGGACAGGGGATCACCCCTCCACTTT	CASTRDRGSPLHF
TRBV27	NA	TRBJ2-3	many	TGTGCCAGCAGTCGCTCTACCGGGCCAGATACGCAGTATTTT	CASSRSTGPDTQYF
TRBV10-1	TRBD2	TRBJ2-1	many	TGCGCCAGCAGTCAGACACTAGCGGGAGTAGGTAATGAGCAGTTCTTC	CASSQTLAGVGNEQFF